Reported below is one TCR beta chain. Its antigen is unknown. This sample includes further DNA sequences coding for the same CDR3. From PBMCs, CD4+ and CD8+ T cells were sorted. These data come from a study of CD8+ T cells in alopecia areata. Study at large: Treated patients received oral tofacitinib, 5 to 10 mg twice daily. Study-wide results and caveats: The study found TCR sharing across patients less clear than in mice, possibly for HLA reasons. Higher clonality was seen in lesional scalp than in normal scalp, especially in alopecia totalis/universalis.

As the sequencing template, cDNA was produced by extracting RNA and reverse transcribing it. Sequencing was performed with immunoSEQ multiplex PCR; in TCRdb, only in-frame clones are kept and a portion is missing. The sample yields about 91,000 clones, roughly 47% seen once. The CDR3 contains 14 residues. V was cut by 5 bases and J by 0 bases, with 11 bases left in between. The germline CDR1 and CDR2 sequences are GTSNPN and SVGIG (reference sequence). This TCR came from a human donor with alopecia areata. Sequenced input: CD4+ T cells sorted from blood. The chain uses TRBV30 and TRBJ2-1; TRBD2 is a possible D gene (6 bases). The CDR3 sequence: CAWRGLSSYNEQFF. The CDR3, as DNA: TGTGCCTGGCGGGGACTGTCCTCCTACAATGAGCAGTTCTTC.